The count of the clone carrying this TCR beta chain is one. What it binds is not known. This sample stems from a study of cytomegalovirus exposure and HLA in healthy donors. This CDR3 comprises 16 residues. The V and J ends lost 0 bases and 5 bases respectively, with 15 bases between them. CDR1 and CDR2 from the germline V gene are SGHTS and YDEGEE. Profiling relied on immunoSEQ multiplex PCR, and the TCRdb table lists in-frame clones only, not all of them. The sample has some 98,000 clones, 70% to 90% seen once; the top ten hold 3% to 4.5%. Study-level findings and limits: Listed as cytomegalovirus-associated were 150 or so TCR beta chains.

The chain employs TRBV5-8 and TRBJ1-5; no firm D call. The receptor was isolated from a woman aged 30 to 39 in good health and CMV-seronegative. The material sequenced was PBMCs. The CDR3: CASSLGARTRDQPQHF. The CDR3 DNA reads TGTGCCAGCAGCTTGGGGGCAAGGACGCGGGATCAGCCCCAGCATTTT.